Below are 31 T cell receptor beta chains sequenced from a single sample in a study of T cells in Graves' hyperthyroidism and ophthalmopathy. Amplification targeted TCR beta CDR3 regions from RNA transcripts. HTBI primers were used for first-round RT-PCR of the TCR CDR3. TCRdb used MiXCR to reprocess the multiplex PCR reads, holding one entry per CDR3 protein. This table has under 600,000 distinct CDR3 sequences, more than 15% appearing once. Sequenced: blood. These receptors were obtained from a middle-aged woman with Graves' ophthalmopathy.

With respect to this clonotype: A much more abundant neighbour one base away suggests this may be a read error. The J gene is TRBJ2-7, the V gene TRBV5-6; perhaps TRBD2 as D (5 bases). V was pared by 3 bases and J by 7 bases, with 17 bases between. Germline V gene sequence: CDR1 SGHDT, CDR2 YYEEEE. The CDR3 is 14 amino acids. CDR3 bases: TGTGCCAGCAGCTCGTGGGTAGCGTACAATGAGCAGTACTTC. It translates to CASSSWVAYNEQYF.

This clonotype was recorded many times. One end of the junction is discordant with germline, which a read error may explain. V is TRBV5-1 and J is TRBJ2-2; D not certain. The CDR3 is made up of 14 amino acids. From germline, CDR1 is SGHRS and CDR2 YFSETQ. CDR3 region: CASSLAANTGELFF. Here the CDR3 DNA reads TGTGCCAGCAGTTTGGCCGCAAACACCGGGGAGCTGTTTTTT.

The chain is built from TRBV5-4 and TRBJ2-3; 8 bases map to TRBD2. V lost 1 base, J lost 2 bases, and 6 bases stayed unmatched. The germline CDR1 and CDR2 sequences are SGHNT and YYREEE (reference sequence). The CDR3 spans 16 residues. DNA of the CDR3: TGTGCCAGCAGCTTGAAGCGGGGGACGAACACAGATACGCAGTATTTT. It encodes CASSLKRGTNTDTQYF.

The chain combines TRBV9 with TRBJ2-1, with 13 bases fitting TRBD2. CDR1 is SGDLS, CDR2 YYNGEE, per germline. The CDR3 extends over 16 amino acids. Unmatched junction bases numbered 3, after V lost 0 bases and J lost 6 bases. The CDR3 bases are TGTGCCAGCAGCGTAGGGACTAGCGGGAGTCCCAATGAGCAGTTCTTC. This codes for CASSVGTSGSPNEQFF.

This clonotype appeared many times. The V call is TRBV11-2, the J call TRBJ2-1; tentative D call: TRBD2 (6 bases). This CDR3 comprises 13 residues. CDR1 and CDR2 from the germline V gene are SGHAT and FQNNGV. The germline V and J ends were trimmed by 5 bases and 7 bases, with 12 bases remaining between them. DNA for the CDR3: TGTGCCAGCAGCAAAACTGGACTAAATGAGCAGTTCTTC. Protein: CASSKTGLNEQFF.

This clonotype has a count of ten or more. The rearrangement uses TRBV7-8 and TRBJ1-4; 8 bases fit TRBD1. Germline assignment: CDR1 SGHVS and CDR2 FQNEAQ. Germline trimming cut 1 base from V and 0 bases from J; bases unmatched to any gene: 1. The CDR3 extends over 16 amino acids. The CDR3 is CASSLDRGTTNEKLFF. The CDR3, as DNA: TGTGCCAGCAGCTTAGACAGGGGGACAACTAATGAAAAACTGTTTTTT.

At least ten counts were recorded for this clonotype. This rearrangement joins TRBV6-1 to TRBJ2-1, with a tentative D call TRBD2 (6 bases). Germline V gene lookup returns CDR1 MNHNS and CDR2 SASEGT. V lost 4 bases and J lost 8, with 21 bases in between. This CDR3 spans 16 amino acids. The DNA of the CDR3 is TGTGCCAGCAGTGCTATTGGGCGGGGTGGAGTCGATGAGCAGTTCTTC. Amino acids: CASSAIGRGGVDEQFF.

Concerning this clonotype itself: Since the CDR3 does not end with the conserved phenylalanine or tryptophan, this likely comes from a read error. This chain connects TRBV20-1 to TRBJ2-5; D gene unclear. CDR3 size: 14 residues. V was shortened by 5 bases and J by 0 bases, with 13 bases between the two germline ends. CDR1 DFQATT and CDR2 SNEGSKA come from the germline V gene (reference sequence). Here the CDR3 DNA reads TGCAGTGCTTCGGGTGGGTGGTACCAAGAGACCCAGTACTCC. Translated, it gives CSASGGWYQETQYS.

Many counts were recorded for this clonotype. The rearrangement joins TRBV10-3 to TRBJ2-2; 7 nucleotides align to TRBD2. The length of the CDR3 is 15 residues. After removal of 0 bases from V and 5 bases from J, the junction contained 3 bases not matched to a gene. Germline V gene lookup returns CDR1 ENHRY and CDR2 SYGVKD. The CDR3 DNA follows: TGTGCCATCAGTGAGTCGACTAGCAGGACCGGGGAGCTGTTTTTT. It codes for CAISESTSRTGELFF.

In its sample, this clonotype was seen a few times. CDR3 sequence: CASSPGSGRNEQYF. The CDR3 DNA reads TGTGCCAGTAGTCCGGGGAGCGGGAGGAACGAGCAGTACTTC. The chain joins TRBV19 to TRBJ2-7; the match to TRBD2 covers 9 bases. V was clipped by 5 bases and J by 5 bases; unmatched bases: 7. Germline loops: CDR1 LNHDA, CDR2 SQIVND (reference sequence). The CDR3 covers 14 residues.

This clonotype was observed at least ten times. The chain employs TRBV2 and TRBJ2-5; 7 bases agree with TRBD1. Looked up from germline, CDR1 is SNHLY and CDR2 is FYNNEI. Trimming cost V 8 bases and J 5 bases; bases outside gene matches: 17. The CDR3 totals 16 residues. The CDR3 region has the DNA TGTGCCAGCCATAACGTCGGGGCAGGGGGAGCGGAGACCCAGTACTTC. Amino acid sequence: CASHNVGAGGAETQYF.

The J gene is TRBJ2-7, the V gene TRBV4-1, with D perhaps given as TRBD1 or TRBD2 (5 bases each). V lost 4 bases and J lost 4, with 17 bases in between. CDR1 is MGHRA, CDR2 YSYEKL, per germline. The CDR3 is 15 amino acids. This chain's CDR3 is CASSPYYGAEYEQYF. The CDR3, as DNA: TGCGCCAGCAGCCCTTACTACGGGGCAGAATACGAGCAGTACTTC.

V gene TRBV30 combines with J gene TRBJ2-3; either TRBD1 or TRBD2 may fit D (5 bases each). The CDR3 extends over 12 amino acids. Germline-derived CDR1 and CDR2 are GTSNPN and SVGIG (reference sequence). V lost 2 bases and J 9 bases, leaving 12 bases between the germline ends. The CDR3 loop reads CAWSPTGLTQYF. In nucleotides, the CDR3 is TGTGCCTGGAGTCCCACAGGACTCACGCAGTATTTT.

The rearrangement links TRBV15 to TRBJ1-3; D is unclear. Germline lookup yields CDR1 LNHNV and CDR2 YYDKDF (reference sequence). This CDR3 contains 13 residues. Between the trimmed V and J ends, which lost 4 bases and 4 bases, there was a span of 8 bases. CDR3 in DNA: TGTGCCACCAGCACACAGCGGGGAAACACCATATATTTT. This codes for CATSTQRGNTIYF. The full variable domain, completed using reference TRBV15 and TRBJ1-3, is DAMVIQNPRYQVTQFGKPVTLSCSQTLNHNVMYWYQQKSSQAPKLLFHYYDKDFNNEADTPDNFQSRRPNTSFCFLDIRSPGLGDTAMYLCATSTQRGNTIYFGEGSWLTVV.

This clonotype has just a few counts. The rearrangement links TRBV27 to TRBJ2-3; maybe TRBD1 (6 bases). CDR1 and CDR2 from the germline V gene are MNHEY and SMNVEV (reference sequence). The CDR3 has 16 amino acids. Trimming took off 2 bases at V and 0 bases at J, with 12 bases between the two ends. CDR3 nucleotides: TGTGCCAGCAGTTTAAGACCCGGACAGAGCACAGATACGCAGTATTTT. Translation: CASSLRPGQSTDTQYF.

This chain connects TRBV2 to TRBJ1-6; 9 nucleotides agree with TRBD1. Germline CDR1 is SNHLY and CDR2 is FYNNEI. After removal of 6 bases from V and 10 bases from J, the junction contained 10 bases not matched to a gene. This CDR3 has 15 amino acids. CDR3 loop: CASSGGTGKNSPLHF. The CDR3 DNA is TGTGCCAGCAGCGGGGGGACAGGGAAGAACTCACCCCTCCACTTT.

This clonotype was detected many times. This chain uses TRBV2 with TRBJ2-5, with TRBD2 identical over 10 bases. This CDR3 is 16 amino acids long. With 2 bases clipped from V and 5 bases from J, the junction kept 8 bases outside the gene matches. Germline CDR1 SNHLY, CDR2 FYNNEI. CDR3: CASSETSGGAEETQYF. The CDR3 nucleotides are TGTGCCAGCAGTGAAACAAGCGGGGGGGCCGAGGAGACCCAGTACTTC.

Ten or more counts support this clonotype. The V gene is TRBV28, the J gene TRBJ2-1; 7 bases are shared with TRBD2. Germline-derived CDR1 and CDR2 are MDHEN and SYDVKM. This CDR3 is 13 amino acids long. V lost 6 bases, J lost 8 bases, and 7 bases stayed unmatched. The CDR3 region has the DNA TGTGCCAGCAGCCGCGGGAGACGGGATGAGCAGTTCTTC. It codes for CASSRGRRDEQFF.

Comment on this clonotype: No conserved phenylalanine or tryptophan ends this CDR3, so it is likely a read error. V and J are TRBV20-1 and TRBJ1-2, with no clear D. Germline V gives CDR1 DFQATT, CDR2 SNEGSKA (reference sequence). Trimming took 0 bases from V and 5 from J, leaving 10 bases between them. This CDR3 has 13 amino acids. The CDR3 region has the DNA TGCAGTGCTAGAGACCCCCTAGAGTATGGCTACACCCTC. Translating it yields CSARDPLEYGYTL.

Comment on this clonotype: One junction end disagrees with the germline gene, perhaps due to a read error. The chain recombines TRBV7-9 with TRBJ2-7, with TRBD1 matching over 12 bases. The V gene's germline CDR1 is SEHNR and CDR2 FQNEAQ (reference sequence). The CDR3 totals 16 residues. CDR3: CASSLVGQGAISEQYF. The CDR3, as DNA: TGTGCCAGTAGCTTAGTGGGACAGGGGGCGATATCCGAGCAGTACTTC.

V gene TRBV12-3 or TRBV12-4 combines with J gene TRBJ1-5; D not resolved. The CDR3 runs 13 residues. Trimming removed 5 bases at V and 6 bases at J, with 11 bases between. CDR3 region: CASSTSEVQPQHF. As DNA, the CDR3 is TGTGCCAGCAGTACAAGCGAAGTTCAGCCCCAGCATTTT.

In this sample, this clonotype turned up a few times. The V gene is TRBV20-1, the J gene TRBJ2-1; the D is unclear. Germline V gives CDR1 DFQATT, CDR2 SNEGSKA (reference sequence). This CDR3 has 16 amino acids. Deletions cut 0 bases from V and 2 bases from J, with 14 bases between. In DNA, the CDR3 is TGCAGTGCTAGAGATCGTGTCCGGTTGACCTACAATGAGCAGTTCTTC. It yields the protein CSARDRVRLTYNEQFF.

The gene calls are TRBV10-3 and TRBJ2-7; 8 bases are shared with TRBD2. Losses at the gene ends were 6 bases for V and 5 bases for J; bases not matched to a gene: 9. CDR3 length equals 14 residues. From germline, CDR1 is ENHRY and CDR2 SYGVKD. This CDR3 reads CAIRKGLDVHEQYF. The CDR3 DNA is TGTGCCATCAGGAAGGGACTAGACGTGCACGAGCAGTACTTC.

Concerning this clonotype itself: A clone one base away is much larger, so this may be a read error. The CDR3 region has the DNA TGTGCCAGCAATGACCTAGGAGGGGGCAGGTACGAGCAGTACTTC. This codes for CASNDLGGGRYEQYF. The V and J genes are TRBV2 and TRBJ2-7, with D perhaps TRBD1 (7 bases). Between the trimmed V and J ends, which lost 7 bases and 4 bases, there was a span of 20 bases. The germline gives CDR1 SNHLY, CDR2 FYNNEI. This CDR3 comprises 15 residues.

This clonotype has at least ten counts. The V gene is TRBV11-2, the J gene TRBJ2-1; D perhaps matches TRBD2 (6 bases). This CDR3 region has 16 residues. Germline loops: CDR1 SGHAT, CDR2 FQNNGV. V was trimmed by 4 bases and J by 2 bases, leaving 15 bases between them. CDR3 bases: TGTGCCAGCAGCTCCCCAGCGGGCTTTGCCTACAATGAGCAGTTCTTC. Translation gives CASSSPAGFAYNEQFF.

This clonotype was recorded at least ten times. This chain connects TRBV5-8 to TRBJ2-7, with 9 bases identical to TRBD2. The germline V gene has CDR1 SGHTS and CDR2 YDEGEE. The CDR3 loop spans 15 amino acids. The V and J ends lost 1 base and 4 bases, in that order; junction bases with no gene match: 6. The CDR3 reads CASSLWLAGTYEQYF. DNA of the CDR3: TGTGCCAGCAGCTTGTGGCTAGCGGGAACGTACGAGCAGTACTTC.

This clonotype was counted ten times or more. The chain links TRBV3-1 to TRBJ1-1; 8 bases map to TRBD1. Germline CDR1 and CDR2: LGHDT and YNNKEL (reference sequence). The CDR3 totals 15 residues. V trimming: 3 bases; J trimming: 1 base; junction bases outside the gene matches: 4. CDR3 nucleotides: TGTGCCAGCAGCCATCGACAGGGGAAGAACACTGAAGCTTTCTTT. Encoded protein: CASSHRQGKNTEAFF.

The V gene is TRBV19, the J gene TRBJ2-3, with 13 nucleotides matching TRBD2. CDR1 and CDR2 (germline): LNHDA, SQIVND (reference sequence). The CDR3 totals 16 residues. Unmatched junction bases numbered 13, after V lost 9 bases and J lost 7 bases. The CDR3 sequence: CASHSLRTSGGYTQYF. The CDR3 DNA reads TGTGCCAGCCACAGCCTGAGGACTAGCGGGGGCTATACGCAGTATTTT.

This clonotype was counted at least ten times. CDR3 protein: CSASEGSYEQYF. The CDR3 DNA reads TGCAGTGCTAGCGAGGGGAGCTACGAGCAGTACTTC. The V gene is TRBV20-1, the J gene TRBJ2-7; the D call may be TRBD1 or TRBD2 (5 bases each). V lost 3 bases and J lost 3, with 9 bases in between. This CDR3 comprises 12 residues. The germline gives CDR1 DFQATT, CDR2 SNEGSKA (reference sequence).

The chain carries TRBV28 and TRBJ2-2; D gene ambiguous. There are 11 residues in the CDR3. Germline values: CDR1 MDHEN, CDR2 SYDVKM. Deletions cut 7 bases from V and 3 bases from J, with 3 bases between. The CDR3 DNA sequence: TGTGCCAGCACGGACACCGGGGAGCTGTTTTTT. It is translated as CASTDTGELFF.

This clonotype was observed at least ten times. The chain employs TRBV28 and TRBJ2-5, with 9 nucleotides matching TRBD2. Trimming cost V 5 bases and J 6 bases; bases outside gene matches: 10. The CDR3 is 15 residues long. The germline CDR1 and CDR2 sequences are MDHEN and SYDVKM. In DNA form, the CDR3 reads TGTGCCAGCAGTGAACCCTTAGCGGGAGTCAAGACCCAGTACTTC. Translated: CASSEPLAGVKTQYF. Variable domain in full (rest from reference TRBV28 and TRBJ2-5): DVKVTQSSRYLVKRTGEKVFLECVQDMDHENMFWYRQDPGLGLRLIYFSYDVKMKEKGDIPEGYSVSREKKERFSLILESASTNQTSMYLCASSEPLAGVKTQYFGPGTRLLVL.